This entry lists 32 T cell receptor beta chains sequenced from one sample in a study of blood T cells in healthy people across ages. The second PCR ran roughly 6 to 11 cycles with a sample-barcoded 5' primer and J-beta primers. TCRdb re-called the 5' RACE reads through MiXCR, storing one row per CDR3 protein. The sample holds around 1,500,000 distinct CDR3 sequences, around two fifths seen once. Sequencing input: blood. The receptor set was obtained from a woman aged 18-29 years in good health.

This sequence joins TRBV20-1 and TRBJ2-5, with 10 positions matching TRBD2. There are 19 residues in the CDR3. The junction had 17 bases not matched to a gene; V was cut back by 1 base and J by 3 bases. Germline CDR1 DFQATT, CDR2 SNEGSKA (reference sequence). This CDR3 reads CSARGRTQAASGGKETQYF. The CDR3, as DNA: TGCAGTGCTAGAGGGAGGACGCAAGCAGCTAGCGGGGGCAAAGAGACCCAGTACTTC.

This chain uses TRBV2 with TRBJ1-1; maybe TRBD1 (6 bases). In germline, CDR1 is SNHLY, CDR2 FYNNEI. This CDR3 is 15 amino acids long. V was trimmed by 3 bases and J by 3 bases, leaving 14 bases between them. CDR3 DNA: TGTGCCAGCAGTGATTTGGGGGGGCGCGACACTGAAGCTTTCTTT. This encodes CASSDLGGRDTEAFF.

As to this clonotype: A junction boundary mismatches the germline segment, possibly from a read error. The V call is TRBV10-1, the J call TRBJ2-1, with 8 bases that match TRBD2. There are 15 residues in the CDR3. Germline V gives CDR1 WNHNN, CDR2 SYGVQD (reference sequence). CDR3 nucleotides: TGCGCCAGGAACGGGGGGGGCCCATCCTCCAATGAGCAGTTCTTC. Translating it yields CARNGGGPSSNEQFF.

This clonotype was seen just once. The rearrangement links TRBV6-5 to TRBJ1-2; D ambiguous. The germline V gene encodes CDR1 MNHEY and CDR2 SVGAGI. Trimming removed 2 bases from V and 6 bases from J, with 16 bases in between. The CDR3 loop spans 15 amino acids. The CDR3 here is CASSYRTPTADGYTF. CDR3 nucleotides: TGTGCCAGCAGTTACAGAACCCCTACCGCGGATGGCTACACCTTC.

This clonotype was seen many times. The chain is built from TRBV12-3 or TRBV12-4 and TRBJ2-3, with 8 nucleotides matching TRBD1. This CDR3 contains 14 residues. After removal of 5 bases from V and 3 bases from J, the junction contained 4 bases not matched to a gene. The DNA for the CDR3 is TGTGCCAGCAGTCCAGGGGGCCGAACAGATACGCAGTATTTT. Translating it yields CASSPGGRTDTQYF.

The J gene is TRBJ2-3, the V gene TRBV9, with D perhaps given as TRBD1 or TRBD2 (7 bases each). Germline V gene sequence: CDR1 SGDLS, CDR2 YYNGEE. The CDR3 totals 16 residues. The ends were cut back, 4 bases at V and 1 base at J, with 16 bases in the middle. The CDR3 region is CASSTRQGGGTDTQYF. CDR3 coding DNA: TGTGCCAGCAGCACGCGACAGGGAGGGGGCACAGATACGCAGTATTTT. Looking up the rest from reference TRBV9 and TRBJ2-3 gives the full variable domain: DSGVTQTPKHLITATGQRVTLRCSPRSGDLSVYWYQQSLDQGLQFLIQYYNGEERAKGNILERFSAQQFPDLHSELNLSSLELGDSALYFCASSTRQGGGTDTQYFGPGTRLTVL.

The gene calls are TRBV20-1 and TRBJ2-1, with D possibly TRBD2 on 6 matching bases. Looked up from germline, CDR1 is DFQATT and CDR2 is SNEGSKA (reference sequence). The CDR3 consists of 16 residues. V shed 0 bases and J shed 5 bases, with 17 bases lying between them. As DNA, the CDR3 is TGCAGTGCTAGAGATCTCGTAGCGGAGGGAAACAATGAGCAGTTCTTC. Encoded protein: CSARDLVAEGNNEQFF.

The V gene is TRBV7-9, the J gene TRBJ1-1; D is undetermined. Germline-derived CDR1 and CDR2 are SEHNR and FQNEAQ (reference sequence). This CDR3 is 12 amino acids long. Trimming shortened V by 1 base and J by 4 bases, and 4 bases separated the two germline ends. CDR3 in DNA: TGTGCCAGCAGCTTAGAGGCCACTGAAGCTTTCTTT. It translates to CASSLEATEAFF.

CDR3 sequence (DNA): TGTGCCAGCAGTCCCGTAAGAGAGGGCGGATCGTACCAAGAGACCCAGTACTTC. Its translation: CASSPVREGGSYQETQYF. The chain joins TRBV12-3 or TRBV12-4 to TRBJ2-5, with a weak D call TRBD2 (5 bases). The CDR3 contains 18 residues. The germline V and J ends were trimmed by 5 bases and 0 bases, with 22 bases remaining between them.

The CDR3 spells CASSLAAVTNQETQYF. CDR3 nucleotide sequence: TGCGCCAGCAGCTTGGCCGCGGTCACTAACCAAGAGACCCAGTACTTC. The chain combines TRBV5-1 with TRBJ2-5; no clear D. V dropped 0 bases and J dropped 0 bases, with 12 bases sitting between them. CDR3 length equals 16 residues. The germline V gene has CDR1 SGHRS and CDR2 YFSETQ. The full variable domain, with the rest looked up from reference TRBV5-1 and TRBJ2-5, is KAGVTQTPRYLIKTRGQQVTLSCSPISGHRSVSWYQQTPGQGLQFLFEYFSETQRNKGNFPGRFSGRQFSNSRSEMNVSTLELGDSALYLCASSLAAVTNQETQYFGPGTRLLVL.

The sample holds a few counts of this clonotype. The chain has TRBV14 and TRBJ2-7, with 9 bases that match TRBD2. Germline trimming cut 1 base from V and 3 bases from J; bases unmatched to any gene: 10. The CDR3 is 17 amino acids. The germline V gene has CDR1 SGHDN and CDR2 FVKESK. CDR3 coding DNA: TGTGCCAGCAGCCAAGGATCCGGGACTAGCAGAAACTACGAGCAGTACTTC. Translating it yields CASSQGSGTSRNYEQYF. The variable domain in full, with the rest retrieved from reference TRBV14 and TRBJ2-7, is EAGVTQFPSHSVIEKGQTVTLRCDPISGHDNLYWYRRVMGKEIKFLLHFVKESKQDESGMPNNRFLAERTGGTYSTLKVQPAELEDSGVYFCASSQGSGTSRNYEQYFGPGTRLTVT.

V usage is TRBV3-1 and J usage is TRBJ1-6; D remains unclear. The CDR3 totals 13 residues. V was cut by 0 bases and J by 10 bases, with 7 bases left in between. CDR1 is LGHDT, CDR2 YNNKEL, per germline (reference sequence). The DNA for the CDR3 is TGTGCCAGCAGCCAAGATCTGATGTCACCCCTCCACTTT. This translates into CASSQDLMSPLHF.

The genes are TRBV7-2 and TRBJ2-7; D is unclear. Trimming cost V 2 bases and J 2 bases, with 10 bases left between them. The germline V gene has CDR1 SGHTA and CDR2 FQGNSA. The CDR3 spans 14 residues. CDR3 sequence (DNA): TGTGCCAGCAGCTTAAGAGCGCCAACCTACGAGCAGTACTTC. Translated, it gives CASSLRAPTYEQYF. The full variable domain, with the rest looked up from reference TRBV7-2 and TRBJ2-7, is GAGVSQSPSNKVTEKGKDVELRCDPISGHTALYWYRQSLGQGLEFLIYFQGNSAPDKSGLPSDRFSAERTGGSVSTLTIQRTQQEDSAVYLCASSLRAPTYEQYFGPGTRLTVT.

This chain links TRBV5-1 with TRBJ1-1; D unresolved. The CDR3 extends over 15 amino acids. Trimming left V 4 bases short and J 0 bases short, with 13 bases between. Germline V lookup: CDR1 SGHRS, CDR2 YFSETQ. Here the CDR3 reads CASSAWTAMNTEAFF. Here the CDR3 DNA reads TGCGCCAGCAGCGCCTGGACGGCGATGAACACTGAAGCTTTCTTT.

The V and J genes are TRBV2 and TRBJ1-2; TRBD1 agrees at 9 bases. The trim removed 6 bases at V and 3 bases at J, leaving 5 bases unmatched. The germline CDR1 and CDR2 sequences are SNHLY and FYNNEI. CDR3 length: 14 amino acids. CDR3 coding DNA: TGTGCCAGCAGGGAGACAGGGGGTGACTATGGCTACACCTTC. It encodes CASRETGGDYGYTF.

The chain recombines TRBV3-1 with TRBJ2-2; maybe TRBD2 (5 bases). Per germline, CDR1 LGHDT and CDR2 YNNKEL (reference sequence). The V end was cut by 4 bases, the J end by 4 bases, with 10 bases between. The CDR3 consists of 14 residues. As DNA, the CDR3 is TGTGCCAGCAGCCTACTAAGCGGCACCGGGGAGCTGTTTTTT. Residues: CASSLLSGTGELFF.

The chain is built from TRBV7-2 and TRBJ2-1, with TRBD1 matching over 7 bases. This CDR3 comprises 14 residues. CDR1 and CDR2 (germline): SGHTA, FQGNSA. V dropped 5 bases and J dropped 13; count of bases not matched to a gene: 14. The CDR3 region has the DNA TGTGCCAGCAGCGTGTCCAGGGACAGTTTAACCCAGTTCTTC. Translated, it gives CASSVSRDSLTQFF.

This chain joins TRBV7-2 and TRBJ2-7; TRBD2 aligns across 7 bases. J lost 6 bases, V lost 5 bases, and 7 bases had no gene match. This CDR3 has 13 amino acids. Germline CDR1 and CDR2: SGHTA and FQGNSA. CDR3 coding DNA: TGTGCCAGCAGCGAGGGACTAACGCCCGAGCAGTACTTC. This codes for CASSEGLTPEQYF.

This chain connects TRBV10-3 to TRBJ2-5, with D tentatively TRBD1 (6 bases). Germline V CDR1 and CDR2: ENHRY, SYGVKD. The CDR3 loop spans 13 amino acids. V lost 9 bases and J 5 bases, leaving 16 bases between the germline ends. CDR3 DNA sequence: TGTGCCATGGCCCACAGCCAGGGGGAGACCCAGTACTTC. Residues: CAMAHSQGETQYF.

This clonotype was seen only a few times. The chain uses TRBV29-1 and TRBJ1-4; D is unresolved. The CDR3 is 12 amino acids. Germline-derived CDR1 and CDR2 are SQVTM and ANQGSEA. V gave up 0 bases and J gave up 8 bases, with 7 bases separating them. Here the CDR3 reads CSVEDRFEKLFF. For the CDR3, the DNA is TGCAGCGTTGAAGATAGGTTCGAAAAACTGTTTTTT.

The chain has TRBV28 and TRBJ2-5; 8 bases are a match to TRBD2. The J call could be wrong; TRBJ2-7 is a better fit for the DNA end. From germline, CDR1 is MDHEN and CDR2 SYDVKM. This CDR3 is built from 13 residues. The CDR3 DNA reads TGTGCCAGCAGTGAACGGGGGGGCCACGAGCAGTACTTC. Protein sequence: CASSERGGHEQYF.

The sample holds a few counts of this clonotype. J is TRBJ2-3 and V is TRBV6-6; D not resolved. The CDR3 has 11 residues. V was clipped by 0 bases and J by 14 bases, with 9 bases between them. The V gene's germline CDR1 is MNHNY and CDR2 SVGAGI (reference sequence). The CDR3 region is CASSYSAVWYF. CDR3 coding DNA: TGTGCCAGCAGTTACTCGGCCGTTTGGTATTTT.

This chain joins TRBV2 and TRBJ1-2; 8 positions agree with TRBD1. Trimming took 1 base from V and 7 from J; bases not matched to a gene: 5. CDR1 and CDR2 (germline): SNHLY, FYNNEI. This CDR3 is 14 amino acids long. In DNA form, the CDR3 reads TGTGCCAGCAGTGAAGAGGCAGGGGGCCCTGGCTACACCTTC. The encoded protein is CASSEEAGGPGYTF. The whole variable domain, filled in from reference TRBV2 and TRBJ1-2, reads EPEVTQTPSHQVTQMGQEVILRCVPISNHLYFYWYRQILGQKVEFLVSFYNNEISEKSEIFDDQFSVERPDGSNFTLKIRSTKLEDSAMYFCASSEEAGGPGYTFGSGTRLTVV.

The chain joins TRBV6-5 to TRBJ2-7; D might be TRBD1 or TRBD2, each matching 5 bases. This CDR3 spans 16 amino acids. Germline CDR1 reads MNHEY; CDR2 reads SVGAGI. Trimming cost V 4 bases and J 3 bases, with 19 bases left between them. CDR3 region: CASSLTRAGLGYEQYF. The DNA for the CDR3 is TGTGCCAGCAGTTTGACGCGGGCAGGGCTAGGCTACGAGCAGTACTTC.

This clonotype was detected a few times. The chain couples TRBV6-1 to TRBJ1-6, with 9 bases aligning to TRBD1. CDR1 is MNHNS and CDR2 is SASEGT in the germline V gene. The V gene end was trimmed by 8 bases and the J gene end by 8 bases; junction bases not matched to a gene: 7. This CDR3 spans 14 amino acids. CDR3 sequence: CASPVTGGHSPLHF. The CDR3 bases are TGTGCCAGCCCCGTTACAGGGGGCCATTCACCCCTCCACTTT.

This clonotype appeared a few times. The chain uses TRBV10-3 and TRBJ2-5, with TRBD2 matching over 8 bases. The germline gives CDR1 ENHRY, CDR2 SYGVKD. The CDR3 is 15 residues long. The trim removed 5 bases at V and 2 bases at J, leaving 7 bases unmatched. This chain's CDR3 is CAISPLAGSQETQYF. The CDR3 DNA reads as TGTGCCATCAGTCCTTTAGCGGGGTCACAAGAGACCCAGTACTTC.

This clonotype has just a few counts. J is TRBJ2-3 and V is TRBV5-1, with D perhaps being TRBD1 or TRBD2 (7 bases each). This CDR3 is 15 amino acids long. The V end lost 7 bases, the J end lost 4 bases, and 19 bases lay between the germline ends. Germline CDR1 reads SGHRS; CDR2 reads YFSETQ. The DNA for the CDR3 is TGCGCCAGCCAGCCAGGGGGGGATTATGCAGATACGCAGTATTTT. Protein: CASQPGGDYADTQYF.

The V call is TRBV10-3, the J call TRBJ2-4; D remains unclear. The DNA matches TRBJ2-7 better at its end, which makes the J call doubtful. CDR1 and CDR2 (germline): ENHRY, SYGVKD. This CDR3 region has 12 residues. The CDR3 coding sequence is TGTGCCATCACTTCGGGTACCTACGAGCAGTACTTC. Translated, it gives CAITSGTYEQYF.

V and J are TRBV27 and TRBJ1-2, with 7 positions matching TRBD1. Germline CDR1 MNHEY, CDR2 SMNVEV (reference sequence). The CDR3 sequence is 13 residues long. V was pared by 6 bases and J by 8 bases, with 9 bases of the junction left unmatched. For the CDR3, the DNA is TGTGCCAGCAGACGGACAGGTGGTTTAGGCTACACCTTC. Translation: CASRRTGGLGYTF.

This clonotype was detected a few times. The chain uses TRBV7-9 and TRBJ1-2; D perhaps matches TRBD1 (5 bases). The CDR3 runs to 18 residues. CDR1 SEHNR and CDR2 FQNEAQ come from the germline V gene (reference sequence). V gave up 5 bases and J gave up 3 bases, with 25 bases separating them. The CDR3 region has the DNA TGTGCCAGCAGCCCGAGGCAGGGCCCCGAGTCAGCACACTATGGCTACACCTTC. Its translation is CASSPRQGPESAHYGYTF. Variable domain in full (rest from reference TRBV7-9 and TRBJ1-2): DTGVSQNPRHKITKRGQNVTFRCDPISEHNRLYWYRQTLGQGPEFLTYFQNEAQLEKSRLLSDRFSAERPKGSFSTLEIQRTEQGDSAMYLCASSPRQGPESAHYGYTFGSGTRLTVV.

This clonotype has only a few counts. V and J are TRBV12-3 or TRBV12-4 and TRBJ1-4; unclear D gene. CDR3 length: 14 residues. Trimming removed 3 bases at V and 3 bases at J, with 8 bases between. The CDR3 region has the DNA TGTGCCAGCAGTTTCAGGCGGTCTAATGAAAAACTGTTTTTT. Its translation is CASSFRRSNEKLFF.

This clonotype was counted between two and nine times. This chain connects TRBV6-6 to TRBJ1-2, with D perhaps matching TRBD1 (5 bases). Per germline, CDR1 MNHNY and CDR2 SVGAGI (reference sequence). The CDR3 extends over 15 amino acids. Trimming stripped 3 bases from V and 2 bases from J, with 13 bases between. CDR3 coding DNA: TGTGCCAGCAGTTATCAGGGTGGGGGGAACTATGGCTACACCTTC. Residues: CASSYQGGGNYGYTF.